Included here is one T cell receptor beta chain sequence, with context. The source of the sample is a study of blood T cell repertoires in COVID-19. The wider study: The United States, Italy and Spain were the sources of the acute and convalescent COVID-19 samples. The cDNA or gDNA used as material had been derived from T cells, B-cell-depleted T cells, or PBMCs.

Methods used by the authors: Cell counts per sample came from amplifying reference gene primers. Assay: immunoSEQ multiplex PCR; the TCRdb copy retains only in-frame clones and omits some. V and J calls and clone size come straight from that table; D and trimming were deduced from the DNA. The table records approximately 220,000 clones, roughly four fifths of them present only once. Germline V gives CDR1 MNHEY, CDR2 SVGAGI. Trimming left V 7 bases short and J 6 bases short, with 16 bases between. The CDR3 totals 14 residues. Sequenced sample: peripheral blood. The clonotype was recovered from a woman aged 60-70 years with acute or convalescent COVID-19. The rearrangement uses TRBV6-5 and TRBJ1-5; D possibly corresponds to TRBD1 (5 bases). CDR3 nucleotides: TGTGCCAGCACCTCCAGCCTTACAGGTCAGCCCCAGCATTTT. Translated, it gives CASTSSLTGQPQHF.